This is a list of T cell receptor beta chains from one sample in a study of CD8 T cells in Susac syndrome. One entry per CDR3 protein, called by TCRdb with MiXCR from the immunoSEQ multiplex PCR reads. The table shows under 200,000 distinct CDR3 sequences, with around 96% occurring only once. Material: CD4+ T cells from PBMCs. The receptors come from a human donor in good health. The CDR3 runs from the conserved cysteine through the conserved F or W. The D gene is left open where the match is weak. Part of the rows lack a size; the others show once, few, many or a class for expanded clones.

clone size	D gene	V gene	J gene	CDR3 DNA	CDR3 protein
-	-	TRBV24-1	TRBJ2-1	TGTGCCACGGGAGACAGTCGCTACAATGAGCAGTTCTTC	CATGDSRYNEQFF
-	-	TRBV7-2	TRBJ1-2	TGTGCCAGCAGCTTGGGCGGACCTAACTATGGCTACACCTTC	CASSLGGPNYGYTF
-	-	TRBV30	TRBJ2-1	TGTGCCTGGAGTAACTACAATGAGCAGTTCTTC	CAWSNYNEQFF
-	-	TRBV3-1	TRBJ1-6	TGTGCCAGCAGCCAAGATTGGGGTAGTCTGAGTAATTCACCCCTCCACTTT	CASSQDWGSLSNSPLHF
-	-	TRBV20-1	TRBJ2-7	TGCAGTGCTCCAGTCCAGTACGAGCAGTACTTC	CSAPVQYEQYF
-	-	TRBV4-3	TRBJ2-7	TGCGCCAGCAGCCAATCGTGGGTAGAGGGGACCTACGAGCAGTACTTC	CASSQSWVEGTYEQYF
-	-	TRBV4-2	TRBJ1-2	TGTGCCAGCAGCCAAGATAGGAGCAGGGCCCACACCTTC	CASSQDRSRAHTF
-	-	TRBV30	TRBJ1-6	TGTGCCCTGGGGGGCAGGGGCAATTCACCCCTCCACTTT	CALGGRGNSPLHF
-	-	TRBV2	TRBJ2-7	TGTGCCAGCATGACAGGACTGACCTACGAGCAGTACTTC	CASMTGLTYEQYF
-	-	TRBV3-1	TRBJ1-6	TGTGCCAGCAGCCAAAGGGACACTAATTCACCCCTCCACTTT	CASSQRDTNSPLHF
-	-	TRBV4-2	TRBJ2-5	TGTGCCAGCAGCCAAACCCCCAGTTTAGGCCGAGGGGAGACCCAGTACTTC	CASSQTPSLGRGETQYF
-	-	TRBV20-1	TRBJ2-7	TGCAGTGCTAGAAGGATGGGCCCATACGAGCAGTACTTC	CSARRMGPYEQYF
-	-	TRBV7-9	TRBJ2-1	TGTGCCAGCAGCTTAGGTCGAGAGGTGGGGAAAAATGAGCAGTTCTTC	CASSLGREVGKNEQFF
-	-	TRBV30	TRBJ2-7	TGTGCCTGTATGTTGGATCACTCCTACGAGCAGTACTTC	CACMLDHSYEQYF
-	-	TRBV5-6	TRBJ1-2	TGTGCCAGCAGCTCCGGCCCGAACTATGGCTACACCTTC	CASSSGPNYGYTF
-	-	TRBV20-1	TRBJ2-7	TGCAGTGCTAGAGTTTGGGGGGGCCAATACGAGCAGTACTTC	CSARVWGGQYEQYF
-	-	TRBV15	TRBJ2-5	TGTGCCACCAGCAGAGTCACAGTCCAAGAGACCCAGTACTTC	CATSRVTVQETQYF
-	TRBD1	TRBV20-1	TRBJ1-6	TGCAGTGCTAGGGGACAGGGAGATTCACCCCTCCACTTT	CSARGQGDSPLHF
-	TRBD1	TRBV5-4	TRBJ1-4	TGTGCCAGCAGCTTGGGGACAGGGCAGAATGAAAAACTGTTTTTT	CASSLGTGQNEKLFF
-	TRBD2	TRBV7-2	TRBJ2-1	TGTGCCAGCAGCTTACGTCCGGGACTAGCAGAAGACAATGAGCAGTTCTTC	CASSLRPGLAEDNEQFF
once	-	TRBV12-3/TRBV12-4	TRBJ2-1	TGTGCCAGCAGCCCAAGGGACGGTTACAATGAGCAGTTCTTC	CASSPRDGYNEQFF
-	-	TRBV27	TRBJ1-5	TGTGCCAGCAGTTTCTCTTCCCAGGGGTTGCCCCAGCATTTT	CASSFSSQGLPQHF
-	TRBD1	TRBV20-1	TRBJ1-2	TGCAGTGCTAGAGGTGCAGGGGGGAACAACTATGGCTACACCTTC	CSARGAGGNNYGYTF
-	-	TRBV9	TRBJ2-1	TGTGCCAGCAGCGCTCGTAGCCTAAGCTCCTACAATGAGCAGTTCTTC	CASSARSLSSYNEQFF
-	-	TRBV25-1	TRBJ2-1	TGTGCCAGCAGTGAATTTATCGGGGATAGCTCCTACAATGAGCAGTTCTTC	CASSEFIGDSSYNEQFF
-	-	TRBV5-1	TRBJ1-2	TGCGGCAGCGCGGACGGGATCTATGGCTACACCTTC	CGSADGIYGYTF
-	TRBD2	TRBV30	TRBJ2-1	TGTGCCTGGAGCCAGCGGGGGGGCCGGCTGCAGTTCTTC	CAWSQRGGRLQFF
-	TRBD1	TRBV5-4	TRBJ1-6	TGTGCCAGCAGCTTAACAGGACAGGAAAATCCACCCCTCCACTTT	CASSLTGQENPPLHF
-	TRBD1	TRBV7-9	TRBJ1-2	TGTGCCAGCAGCATACAGGGGACGGTCGGCTATGGCTACACCTTC	CASSIQGTVGYGYTF
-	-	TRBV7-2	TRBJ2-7	TGTGCCAGCAGCCCCCGTGGGGGTAGAGGGTACGAGCAGTACTTC	CASSPRGGRGYEQYF
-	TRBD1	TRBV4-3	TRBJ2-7	TGCGCCAGCAGCCAAGCTGGACAGGGATCCTACGAGCAGTACTTC	CASSQAGQGSYEQYF
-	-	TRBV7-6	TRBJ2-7	TGTGCCAGCAGCTTAGGGCCCCGTGCAGGGTCCTACGAGCAGTACTTC	CASSLGPRAGSYEQYF
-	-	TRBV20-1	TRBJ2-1	TGCAGTGCTAGGGCGAGCTCCTACAATGAGCAGTTCTTC	CSARASSYNEQFF
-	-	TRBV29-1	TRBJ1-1	TGCAGCGTTCGGGAGGCGAGGGACACTGAAGCTTTCTTT	CSVREARDTEAFF
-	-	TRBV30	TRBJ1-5	TGTGCCGGGGACACCGGCGGGGGTCAGCCCCAGCATTTT	CAGDTGGGQPQHF
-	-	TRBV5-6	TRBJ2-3	TGTGCCAGCAGCTTGGAGCGGTACACAGATACGCAGTATTTT	CASSLERYTDTQYF
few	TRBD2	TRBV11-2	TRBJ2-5	TGTGCCAGCAGCCCTAGCGGGGGACAAGAGACCCAGTACTTC	CASSPSGGQETQYF
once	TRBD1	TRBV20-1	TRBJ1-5	TGCAGTGCCCTGGACAGGGTACAGCCCCAGCATTTT	CSALDRVQPQHF
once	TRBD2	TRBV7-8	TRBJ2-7	TGTGCCAGCAGCGGACTAGCGGGGGGCCAGAAGTACTTC	CASSGLAGGQKYF
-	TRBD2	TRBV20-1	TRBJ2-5	TGCAGTGCTAGAGATACAGCGGGGGAAGAGACCCAGTACTTC	CSARDTAGEETQYF
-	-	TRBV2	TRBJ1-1	TGTGCCAGCAGTGGGGCAGCTCAGAGGACTGAAGCTTTCTTT	CASSGAAQRTEAFF
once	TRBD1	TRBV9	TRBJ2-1	TGTGCCAGCAGCGTAGATCAGACAGGGGTCTACAATGAGCAGTTCTTC	CASSVDQTGVYNEQFF
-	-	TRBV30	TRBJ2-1	TGTGCCTGGAGTGTAGACAATCTAAGCGATGAGCAGTTCTTC	CAWSVDNLSDEQFF
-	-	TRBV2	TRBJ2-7	TGTGCCAGCATCCGGGACGGAGCCTACGAGCAGTACTTC	CASIRDGAYEQYF
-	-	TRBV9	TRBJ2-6	TGTGCCAGCAGCGTAGAACCCTCTGGGGCCAACGTCCTGACTTTC	CASSVEPSGANVLTF
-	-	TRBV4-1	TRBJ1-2	TGCGCCAGCAGCCAAGGGACGGGAACGGGTGGCTACACCTTC	CASSQGTGTGGYTF
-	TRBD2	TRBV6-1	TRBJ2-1	TGTGCCAGCAGGACTACTAGCGGGGGGTACAATGAGCAGTTCTTC	CASRTTSGGYNEQFF
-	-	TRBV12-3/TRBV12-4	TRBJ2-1	TGTGCCAGCAGTTTAATGGACGGATACAATGAGCAGTTCTTC	CASSLMDGYNEQFF